This T cell receptor beta chain comes out of a study of PD-1 blockade in classical Hodgkin lymphoma (dated by TCRdb to 2019 to 2021). Broadly, across the study: Nivolumab dosing was 3 mg/kg intravenously every 2 weeks, continuing until either disease progression or unacceptable toxicity. The study used TCR beta sequencing and CyTOF to define a peripheral blood immune signature of response to PD-1 blockade in classical Hodgkin lymphoma. Overall study results and their limits: Newly diagnosed patients were reported to have lower baseline TCR diversity than healthy donors, and relapsed/refractory patients were reported to have lower baseline TCR diversity still. Diversity was lower in patients who began nivolumab less than 1 year after ASCT, so these patients were left out of later analyses to avoid confounding by immune reconstitution. Only a single clinical trial cohort was studied, and what caused the repertoire differences, possibly disease activity or prior therapy, remained undefined. Trial patients achieving complete response had baseline diversity similar to newly diagnosed patients, whereas partial responders and progressors had significantly lower diversity. CD4+ but not CD8+ TCR diversity rose significantly by C4D1 (p=0.0027 vs p=0.16), most apparent in complete responders (p=0.02).

The V and J ends are trimmed by 0 bases and 1 base, leaving 14 bases between them. Reading from cysteine to phenylalanine, the CDR3 counts 16 amino acids. The entry retains the CDR3 DNA only, 48 bases that are in frame from base 1. From the germline V gene, CDR1 is SGHRS and CDR2 is YFSETQ. The Qiagen DNeasy kit was used to extract genomic DNA both from unsorted PBMCs and from the negatively selected CD4+ and CD8+ fractions. TCR beta CDR3 regions were amplified by immunoSEQ multiplex PCR using primers annealing to V and J segments. Amplification bias was minimized using a synthetic immune receptor repertoire, and residual bias was removed computationally after sequencing. Regarding the original processing steps: Custom Python scripts were used to quantify repertoire diversity as the Shannon entropy index. The unsorted, CD4+ and CD8+ repertoires were each analyzed separately, with the exception of combined analyses, where CD4+ and CD8+ sequences were merged in silico. A clone counted as expanded when the clone's frequency after treatment rose at least 2-fold relative to C1D1, and clones undetected at baseline were given a pseudocount of 0.5. Singleton clones were defined as clones with 0 or 1 copy at C1D1, and non-singleton clones were defined as clones with 2 or more copies. Clones expanded in unsorted samples were assigned a CD4+, CD8+ or unknown annotation through matching of protein sequences in sorted samples from the same patient. Wilcoxon tests on paired samples were used to test diversity changes from C1D1 to C4D1. Here the immuneACCESS table is served through TCRdb, limited to in-frame sequences with V and J called. Missing clones are a known gap in these copies; in checked studies unresolved V genes cover under half, and the rest lacks a known reason. The V and J calls and the clone size are those of that table, but D and trimming were determined from the DNA. The sample table holds about 97,000 clones, of which roughly 84% were seen once. The ten largest account for over 9% of the sample.

Per the publication, the time point label means: cycle 1 day 1 (C1D1), immediately before nivolumab initiation. Every trial patient had relapsed following autologous stem cell transplantation, and prior brentuximab vedotin exposure was what differed among cohorts A, B and C. A total of over 50 patients with relapsed/refractory classical Hodgkin lymphoma made up the trial cohort, and each patient's best overall response was complete response, partial response or progressive disease. In the multi-cohort phase II CheckMate 205 trial, trial patients received single-agent nivolumab. An independent review committee assessed best overall response by applying the 2007 International Working Group response criteria. Trial PBMCs were collected just before the start of nivolumab (C1D1) and during therapy at cycle 2 day 1 and cycle 4 day 1. Peripheral blood was collected in 8 mL Vacutainer Cell Preparation Tubes, from which PBMCs were isolated by centrifugation and then cryopreserved.

As concerns this clone: Its specific antigen is unknown. The record has no base qualities; no much larger clone is one base away.

This clonotype originated in a human donor with classical Hodgkin lymphoma. The input for sequencing was peripheral blood mononuclear cells (PBMCs), taken at baseline. The V gene is TRBV5-1 and the J gene is TRBJ2-7, with TRBD2 as a weak D call on 5 bases. CDR3 region: CASSLGSGVFSYEQYF. The DNA is as follows: TGCGCCAGCAGCTTGGGTTCCGGGGTATTTTCCTACGAGCAGTACTTC.